These 16 T cell receptor beta chains were all obtained from the same sample, sequenced in a study of T cell changes during pregnancy in multiple sclerosis. TCRdb keeps only in-frame clones here, not all; method: immunoSEQ multiplex PCR. The sample lists fewer than 65,000 clones, approximately 93% occurring once. Sequenced here: CD4+ T cells from peripheral blood mononuclear cells, sampled in the third trimester of pregnancy. These TCRs come from a female donor with multiple sclerosis, enrolled in a pregnancy study.

This clone was recorded once. This chain connects TRBV6-1 to TRBJ2-3, with TRBD1 matching 7 bases. Per the germline V gene, CDR1 is MNHNS and CDR2 is SASEGT. V lost 8 bases and J lost 5; bases outside the gene matches: 7. The CDR3 contains 13 residues. In nucleotides, the CDR3 is TGTGCCAGCCGCTACAGGGGCGTAGATACGCAGTATTTT. This codes for CASRYRGVDTQYF.

This chain joins TRBV4-1 and TRBJ2-3; maybe TRBD2 (6 bases). CDR3 length equals 14 residues. The ends were cut back, 3 bases at V and 1 base at J, with 8 bases in the middle. The germline CDR1 and CDR2 sequences are MGHRA and YSYEKL. CDR3 loop: CASSQEGGTDTQYF. CDR3 coding DNA: TGCGCCAGCAGCCAGGAGGGAGGCACAGATACGCAGTATTTT.

The CDR3 loop reads CASGLAGGYNEQFF. In DNA, the CDR3 is TGCGCCAGCGGTCTAGCGGGAGGTTACAATGAGCAGTTCTTC. V is TRBV10-2 and J is TRBJ2-1; 11 bases align to TRBD2. Per the germline V gene, CDR1 is WSHSY and CDR2 is SAAADI. Trimming cost V 8 bases and J 4 bases; bases outside gene matches: 4. CDR3 length: 14 amino acids.

The V and J genes are TRBV20-1 and TRBJ1-2; D unresolved. V lost 2 bases to trimming and J lost 7 bases, with 8 bases between them. Looked up from germline, CDR1 is DFQATT and CDR2 is SNEGSKA (reference sequence). The CDR3 runs to 11 residues. CDR3 coding DNA: TGCAGTGCTAGACCCCGGGGTGGCTACACCTTC. The encoded protein is CSARPRGGYTF.

V is TRBV5-1 and J is TRBJ1-6; perhaps TRBD1 as D (5 bases). Per the germline V gene, CDR1 is SGHRS and CDR2 is YFSETQ. V gave up 6 bases and J gave up 10 bases, with 14 bases separating them. The CDR3 contains 13 residues. The CDR3 nucleotides are TGCGCCAGCAAAATACGGGGGGACTCACCCCTCCACTTT. It encodes CASKIRGDSPLHF.

J is TRBJ2-1 and V is TRBV11-1, with 8 bases lining up with TRBD2. This CDR3 has 15 residues. Unmatched junction bases numbered 5, after V lost 0 bases and J lost 7 bases. From germline, CDR1 is SGHAT and CDR2 FQDESV (reference sequence). The DNA of the CDR3 is TGTGCCAGCAGCTTAGCACTAGCGGCATATAATGAGCAGTTCTTC. Translating gives CASSLALAAYNEQFF.

This sequence joins TRBV9 and TRBJ2-3; D gene unclear. V lost 3 bases and J lost 5, with 7 bases in between. The CDR3 length is 12 residues. Germline-derived CDR1 and CDR2 are SGDLS and YYNGEE. The CDR3 region is CASSEPRDTQYF. CDR3 DNA sequence: TGTGCCAGCAGCGAGCCCCGAGATACGCAGTATTTT.

The V call is TRBV7-2, the J call TRBJ2-3, with D perhaps matching TRBD2 (5 bases). With 1 base removed from V and 5 bases from J, the gap between germline ends came to 13 bases. The CDR3 spans 15 residues. Germline lookup yields CDR1 SGHTA and CDR2 FQGNSA. DNA of the CDR3: TGTGCCAGCAGCTTAGTTGGCGGGCCCGAAGATACGCAGTATTTT. It is translated as CASSLVGGPEDTQYF.

This clone was counted between two and nine times. CDR3 amino acids: CASSQGTSGRAGDTQYF. The CDR3 DNA reads TGCGCCAGCAGCCAAGGGACTAGCGGGAGGGCGGGAGATACGCAGTATTTT. The chain couples TRBV4-1 to TRBJ2-3; 15 nucleotides match TRBD2. CDR1 and CDR2 from the germline V gene are MGHRA and YSYEKL. The CDR3 has 17 residues. V was clipped by 1 base and J by 5 bases; unmatched bases: 4.

The rearrangement joins TRBV2 to TRBJ2-1; tentative D call: TRBD2 (6 bases). The CDR3 runs to 18 residues. The V and J ends lost 1 base and 6 bases respectively, with 22 bases between them. CDR1 is SNHLY, CDR2 FYNNEI, per germline. CDR3 protein: CASSEVWNSGHLTNEQFF. For the CDR3, the DNA is TGTGCCAGCAGTGAAGTTTGGAATAGCGGTCACCTCACCAATGAGCAGTTCTTC.

J is TRBJ1-2 and V is TRBV30; no clear D. V lost 2 bases to trimming and J lost 4 bases, with 5 bases between them. This CDR3 has 11 amino acids. The germline CDR1 and CDR2 sequences are GTSNPN and SVGIG (reference sequence). Here the CDR3 reads CAWSLLYGYTF. CDR3 nucleotides: TGTGCCTGGAGTCTTCTCTATGGCTACACCTTC.

The J gene is TRBJ2-3, the V gene TRBV6-4, with 7 bases aligning to TRBD2. After removal of 8 bases from V and 3 bases from J, the junction contained 11 bases not matched to a gene. The CDR3 loop spans 15 amino acids. Germline loops: CDR1 MRHNA, CDR2 SNTAGT. CDR3 bases: TGTGCCAGCCCGACCCCTAGCGGTAAAACAGATACGCAGTATTTT. It is translated as CASPTPSGKTDTQYF.

This clone was counted a few times. The chain links TRBV21-1 to TRBJ1-2; the table calls TRBD1, which could not be checked here. TRBV21-1 is a pseudogene locus. The CDR3 length is 12 residues. The CDR3 loop reads CASSTRNYGYTF. The CDR3 DNA reads TGTGCCAGCAGCACCAGGAACTATGGCTACACCTTC.

The chain combines TRBV5-8 with TRBJ2-1; perhaps TRBD1 as D (6 bases). The CDR3 runs 13 residues. Germline lookup yields CDR1 SGHTS and CDR2 YDEGEE. V was cut by 4 bases and J by 4 bases, with 9 bases left in between. The DNA for the CDR3 is TGTGCCAGCAGCCCGGACAGATACAATGAGCAGTTCTTC. This translates into CASSPDRYNEQFF.

The rearrangement uses TRBV30 and TRBJ2-7; D unclear. The ends were cut back, 5 bases at V and 1 base at J, with 15 bases in the middle. This CDR3 is built from 14 residues. Germline CDR1 and CDR2: GTSNPN and SVGIG (reference sequence). The DNA for the CDR3 is TGTGCCTGGGACAAGGTGAGTAGATCCTACGAGCAGTACTTC. This sequence encodes CAWDKVSRSYEQYF.

The chain joins TRBV6-1 to TRBJ2-3; 14 positions agree with TRBD2. The CDR3 is made up of 17 amino acids. The junction had 5 bases not matched to a gene; V was cut back by 4 bases and J by 2 bases. Per germline, CDR1 MNHNS and CDR2 SASEGT. The DNA of the CDR3 is TGTGCCAGCAGTGCTCGACTAGCGGGGGGGTTCACAGATACGCAGTATTTT. It is translated as CASSARLAGGFTDTQYF.